This passage covers 17 T cell receptor beta chains from one sample sequenced in a study of graft-versus-host responses after intestinal transplantation. The method was immunoSEQ multiplex PCR; TCRdb's version includes in-frame clones alone and lacks a portion of them. The data show about 150,000 clones, with approximately 91% seen just once and about 0.19% held by the top ten. The antigens for these receptors are not known. This sample comprised unstimulated CD4+ T cells sorted from spleen or lymph node cells, obtained before intestinal transplant. The receptors come from a human donor who received an intestinal transplant.

The chain employs TRBV5-1 and TRBJ1-1; 12 bases align to TRBD1. Germline trimming cut 3 bases from V and 7 bases from J; bases unmatched to any gene: 4. The germline V gene has CDR1 SGHRS and CDR2 YFSETQ. The CDR3 consists of 14 residues. The CDR3: CASSYGTGGFEAFF. The CDR3 coding sequence is TGCGCCAGCAGCTATGGGACAGGGGGCTTTGAAGCTTTCTTT.

This chain connects TRBV28 to TRBJ1-1, with unresolved D. In germline, CDR1 is MDHEN, CDR2 SYDVKM. Trimming cost V 4 bases and J 4 bases, with 16 bases left between them. There are 15 residues in the CDR3. The CDR3 protein is CASSSTPRGSTEAFF. DNA of the CDR3: TGTGCCAGCAGTTCCACCCCCCGAGGGAGCACTGAAGCTTTCTTT.

The rearrangement links TRBV7-2 to TRBJ2-5; D call uncertain. Per germline, CDR1 SGHTA and CDR2 FQGNSA. V was pared by 3 bases and J by 2 bases, with 7 bases between. This CDR3 contains 13 residues. The CDR3 sequence is CASSFVPQETQYF. Here the CDR3 DNA reads TGTGCCAGCAGCTTTGTCCCGCAAGAGACCCAGTACTTC.

The chain combines TRBV5-1 with TRBJ2-3; 15 bases fit TRBD2. Germline V CDR1 and CDR2: SGHRS, YFSETQ. The CDR3 runs 18 residues. J was trimmed by 1 base and V by 2 bases; bases with no gene match: 5. CDR3 in DNA: TGCGCCAGCAGCTTAGGACTAGCGGGAGGGTCGGGCACAGATACGCAGTATTTT. Its protein product is CASSLGLAGGSGTDTQYF. Drawing the rest from reference TRBV5-1 and TRBJ2-3, the complete variable domain is KAGVTQTPRYLIKTRGQQVTLSCSPISGHRSVSWYQQTPGQGLQFLFEYFSETQRNKGNFPGRFSGRQFSNSRSEMNVSTLELGDSALYLCASSLGLAGGSGTDTQYFGPGTRLTVL.

V usage is TRBV28 and J usage is TRBJ1-3; no firm D call. The CDR3 covers 17 residues. Trimming removed 5 bases from V and 0 bases from J, with 17 bases in between. The germline CDR1 and CDR2 sequences are MDHEN and SYDVKM. The CDR3 DNA reads TGTGCCAGCAGTCCCCCCAGTGGATCTAGCTCTGGAAACACCATATATTTT. Translated, it gives CASSPPSGSSSGNTIYF. The full variable domain, its missing parts supplied by reference TRBV28 and TRBJ1-3, is DVKVTQSSRYLVKRTGEKVFLECVQDMDHENMFWYRQDPGLGLRLIYFSYDVKMKEKGDIPEGYSVSREKKERFSLILESASTNQTSMYLCASSPPSGSSSGNTIYFGEGSWLTVV.

This clone appeared a single time. The chain is built from TRBV6-6 and TRBJ2-3; 7 nucleotides line up with TRBD2. Germline V lookup: CDR1 MNHNY, CDR2 SVGAGI (reference sequence). CDR3 length: 16 residues. V was pared by 5 bases and J by 2 bases, with 10 bases of the junction left unmatched. As DNA, the CDR3 is TGTGCCAGCAGTCCCCCAGGGAGGGTCTCCACAGATACGCAGTATTTT. Its translation is CASSPPGRVSTDTQYF.

The rearrangement links TRBV7-3 to TRBJ1-2; D may be TRBD1 (6 bases). Per the germline V gene, CDR1 is SGHTA and CDR2 is FQGTGA. Trimming took off 3 bases at V and 2 bases at J, with 10 bases between the two ends. The CDR3 consists of 14 residues. CDR3 amino acids: CASSLDSQNYGYTF. As DNA, the CDR3 is TGTGCCAGCAGCTTGGACAGTCAAAACTATGGCTACACCTTC.

This clone was picked up one time. Other nucleotide sequences from this sample produce the same CDR3. The chain has TRBV28 and TRBJ2-7; TRBD2 agrees at 8 bases. CDR1 and CDR2 from the germline V gene are MDHEN and SYDVKM. The junction had 9 bases not matched to a gene; V was cut back by 1 base and J by 1 base. This CDR3 contains 17 residues. CDR3 residues: CASSLLGAGADSYEQYF. The CDR3 DNA reads TGTGCCAGCAGTTTATTGGGAGCGGGGGCCGATTCCTACGAGCAGTACTTC.

The chain has TRBV2 and TRBJ2-1, with TRBD2 identical over 8 bases. The CDR3 spans 15 residues. Per germline, CDR1 SNHLY and CDR2 FYNNEI. V shed 8 bases and J 3 bases; nucleotides not matched to a gene: 9. CDR3 bases: TGTGCCAGCGAGGAGGGCGGGAGGCACTACAATGAGCAGTTCTTC. Its translation: CASEEGGRHYNEQFF.

A single count supports this clone. This specimen includes other DNA sequences encoding the same CDR3. Written as DNA, the CDR3 is TGTGCCAGCAGTGTCGGGCCCTACGAGCAGTACTTC. It encodes CASSVGPYEQYF. The chain employs TRBV28 and TRBJ2-7; D gene uncertain. V was clipped by 5 bases and J by 2 bases, with 7 bases between them. CDR1 MDHEN and CDR2 SYDVKM come from the germline V gene. The CDR3 length is 12 residues.

The chain is built from TRBV18 and TRBJ2-7; D perhaps matches TRBD1 (5 bases). Germline loops: CDR1 KGHSH, CDR2 LQKENI. V lost 6 bases, J lost 0 bases, and 12 bases lay in between. CDR3 size: 14 residues. The CDR3 DNA sequence: TGTGCCAGCTCCCAGAACGGACACTCCTACGAGCAGTACTTC. Protein product: CASSQNGHSYEQYF.

The chain uses TRBV18 and TRBJ2-1, with 11 nucleotides matching TRBD2. The V gene's germline CDR1 is KGHSH and CDR2 LQKENI. Trimming cost V 6 bases and J 6 bases; bases outside gene matches: 10. This CDR3 spans 16 amino acids. The CDR3 coding sequence is TGTGCCAGCTCCAACCTGCTAGCGGGAGGCCCCAATGAGCAGTTCTTC. This translates into CASSNLLAGGPNEQFF.

The rearrangement links TRBV30 to TRBJ2-5, with 13 bases that match TRBD2. Germline-derived CDR1 and CDR2 are GTSNPN and SVGIG (reference sequence). The ends lost 4 bases at V and 6 bases at J; junction bases unmatched: 5. There are 14 residues in the CDR3. The CDR3: CAWMRTSGRQTQYF. The CDR3 DNA is TGTGCCTGGATGCGGACTAGCGGGAGACAGACCCAGTACTTC.

This sequence joins TRBV21-1 and TRBJ2-7; no check of the table's D call, TRBD1, against the DNA was made. TRBV21-1 is flagged as a pseudogene. This CDR3 has 13 amino acids. The CDR3 DNA reads as TGTGCCACCTACAGGGGGGGCTCCTACGAGCAGTACTTC. Its translation is CATYRGGSYEQYF.

The J gene is TRBJ1-2, the V gene TRBV28, with D perhaps TRBD1 (5 bases). V was clipped by 7 bases and J by 4 bases, with 13 bases between them. Germline V gene lookup returns CDR1 MDHEN and CDR2 SYDVKM. The CDR3 is 13 residues long. Here the CDR3 DNA reads TGTGCCAGCATCAAGCGGGGCCTCTATGGCTACACCTTC. Translation: CASIKRGLYGYTF.

This clone came up a few times. The chain recombines TRBV27 with TRBJ2-2; D is ambiguous. CDR1 is MNHEY, CDR2 SMNVEV, per germline (reference sequence). The V gene lost 3 bases and the J gene lost 6 bases, with 11 bases spanning the gap. The CDR3 runs to 14 residues. The CDR3 loop is CASSFLFPAGELFF. CDR3 bases: TGTGCCAGCAGTTTTTTATTCCCCGCCGGGGAGCTGTTTTTT.

The sample holds a few counts of this clone. The V and J genes are TRBV6-1 and TRBJ2-7; D may be TRBD2 (6 bases). V lost 3 bases to trimming and J lost 2 bases, with 11 bases between them. The germline CDR1 and CDR2 sequences are MNHNS and SASEGT. This CDR3 is built from 14 residues. CDR3 sequence (DNA): TGTGCCAGCAGTGAGGGGGACTGGACCTACGAGCAGTACTTC. Translation: CASSEGDWTYEQYF.